This T cell receptor (beta chain) comes out of a study of cytomegalovirus exposure and HLA in healthy donors (dated by TCRdb to about 2017). Notes on the research overall: According to a later analysis, the roughly 120 validation repertoires were produced on the same platform as the 700 or so repertoires of the first cohort. Besides the first cohort of around 670 subjects, a separate validation cohort made up of roughly 130 different subjects was used. To predict cytomegalovirus infection status, the study brought together high-throughput TCR immunosequencing, statistical association of individual TCRs with disease status, and machine learning. The study aimed to test whether cataloging public T cell receptors could reveal signatures of past pathogen exposure.

The donors belonged to the validation cohort of about 120 subjects, which was separate from the 666-subject first cohort. The receptor library was made with the immunoSEQ multiplex PCR assay. Regarding the original processing steps: To diagnose cytomegalovirus status from the catalog of TCR beta chain sequences, a statistical classification framework was built. This immuneACCESS table, as held by TCRdb, lists in-frame sequences with V and J called but not all clones. Of the missing ones, under half trace to an unresolved V gene in checked studies; the others have no known cause. V, J and clone size were drawn from that table, and D and trimming were deduced from the DNA. A total of over 55,000 clones appear in this sample, approximately 96% of them only once. 0.9% to 1% of the sample is taken by the ten largest. The CDR3 numbers 12 residues from cysteine through phenylalanine. Only the CDR3 region is kept as DNA, spanning 36 bases read in frame from base 1. The germline V gene provides CDR1 SQVTM and CDR2 ANQGSEA. Trimming takes 6 bases from V and 6 bases from J, and the germline ends sit 13 bases apart.

Study-level results and caveats: Three of the identified cytomegalovirus-associated TCR beta chains were confirmed in vitro to be specific for cytomegalovirus antigens. In both the original and validation cohorts, the classifier was reported to diagnose cytomegalovirus status with high specificity and sensitivity. The authors suggested that the approach could potentially be generalized to other disease states and immunological phenotypes. The validation cohort had no HLA typing available for a later analysis, so co-occurrence within that cohort was assessed over all 130 or so repertoires. Most TCR sequences were observed very rarely across donors, whereas some public TCRs were present in many individuals. A later analysis found that TCRs clustered in the first cohort also tended to co-occur in the 120 validation repertoires, with approximately 95% of cluster scores above 0. The study listed 150 to 200 TCR beta chains as associated with cytomegalovirus.

For this clone: It has no known antigen specificity. Base qualities are missing; no much larger clone stands one base away.

The sequencing sample was made of PBMCs. The clonotype originates from a man between 18 and 35 years old in good health and CMV-seronegative. Recombination linked TRBV29-1 to TRBJ2-3, with a tentative D gene TRBD1 over 7 matching bases. The CDR3 sequence is CSVQQGRDTQYF. In nucleotides, the sequence is TGCAGCGTCCAACAGGGGAGGGATACGCAGTATTTT.